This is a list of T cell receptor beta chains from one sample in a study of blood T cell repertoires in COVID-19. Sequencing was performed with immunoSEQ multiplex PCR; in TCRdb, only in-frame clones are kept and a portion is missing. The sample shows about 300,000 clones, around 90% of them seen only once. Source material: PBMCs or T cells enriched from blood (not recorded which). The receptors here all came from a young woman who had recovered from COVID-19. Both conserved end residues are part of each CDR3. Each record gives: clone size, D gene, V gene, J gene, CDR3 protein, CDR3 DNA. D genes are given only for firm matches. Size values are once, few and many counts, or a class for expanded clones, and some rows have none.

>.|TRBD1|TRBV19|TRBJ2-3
CASSMGQGGTDTQYF
TGTGCCAGTAGTATGGGACAGGGGGGCACAGATACGCAGTATTTT
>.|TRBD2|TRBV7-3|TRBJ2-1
CASSLSGGSGNEQFF
TGTGCCAGCAGCTTAAGCGGGGGATCGGGCAATGAGCAGTTCTTC
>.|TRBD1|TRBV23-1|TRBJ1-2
CASSQLPQGARDGYTF
TGCGCCAGCAGTCAACTACCTCAGGGGGCACGAGATGGCTACACCTTC
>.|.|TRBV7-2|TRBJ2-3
CASSLSRADTQYF
TGTGCCAGCAGCTTAAGCAGGGCAGATACGCAGTATTTT
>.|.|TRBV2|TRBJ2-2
CASSDPGGRTGELFF
TGTGCCAGCAGTGACCCCGGGGGGCGCACCGGGGAGCTGTTTTTT
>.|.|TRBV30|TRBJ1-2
CAWSRTAFNYGYTF
TGTGCCTGGAGTCGGACAGCATTTAACTATGGCTACACCTTC
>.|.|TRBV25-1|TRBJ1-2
CASSELTDYGYTF
TGTGCCAGCAGTGAACTCACGGACTATGGCTACACCTTC
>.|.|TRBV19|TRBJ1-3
CASTRGNSGNTIYF
TGTGCCAGTACCAGGGGAAACTCTGGAAACACCATATATTTT
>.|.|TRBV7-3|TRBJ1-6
CASSLAANSPLHF
TGTGCCAGCAGCTTGGCGGCTAATTCACCCCTCCACTTT
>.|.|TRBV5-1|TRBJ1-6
CASSLQASSYNSPLHF
TGCGCCAGCAGCTTGCAGGCAAGCTCCTATAATTCACCCCTCCACTTT
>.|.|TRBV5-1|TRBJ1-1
CASSLGANEAFF
TGCGCCAGCAGCTTGGGGGCTAATGAAGCTTTCTTT
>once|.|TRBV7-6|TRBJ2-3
CASSLGGASTDTQYF
TGTGCCAGCAGCCTTGGGGGGGCTAGCACAGATACGCAGTATTTT
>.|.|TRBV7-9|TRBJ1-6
CASSSLLRDGGNSPLHF
TGTGCCAGCAGCTCTCTTCTGCGGGACGGGGGTAATTCACCCCTCCACTTT
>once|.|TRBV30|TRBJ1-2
CAWRAEGVYGYTF
TGTGCCTGGAGGGCGGAAGGGGTCTATGGCTACACCTTC
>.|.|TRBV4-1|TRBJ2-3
CASSPVGVTDTQYF
TGCGCCAGCAGCCCAGTCGGGGTGACAGATACGCAGTATTTT
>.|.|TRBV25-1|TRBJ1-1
CASALGGAGRYTEAFF
TGTGCCAGCGCCCTAGGGGGGGCAGGGAGGTACACTGAAGCTTTCTTT
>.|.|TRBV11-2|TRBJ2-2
CASSLINTGELFF
TGTGCCAGCAGCTTAATAAACACCGGGGAGCTGTTTTTT
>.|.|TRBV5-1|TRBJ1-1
CASSSGRGRGTEAFF
TGCGCCAGCAGCTCGGGGAGGGGTCGGGGCACTGAAGCTTTCTTT
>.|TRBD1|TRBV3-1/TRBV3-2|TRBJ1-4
CASSLRQGRTNEKLFF
TGTGCCAGCAGCCTACGACAGGGACGGACTAATGAAAAACTGTTTTTT
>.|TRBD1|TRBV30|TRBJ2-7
CAWAGQGGEQYF
TGTGCCTGGGCCGGACAGGGAGGCGAGCAGTACTTC
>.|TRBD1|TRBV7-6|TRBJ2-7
CASSLGTGTLYEQYF
TGTGCCAGCAGTTTGGGGACAGGGACCCTATACGAGCAGTACTTC
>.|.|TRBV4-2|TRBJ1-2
CASSQEDSYYGYTF
TGTGCCAGCAGCCAAGAGGACAGCTATTATGGCTACACCTTC
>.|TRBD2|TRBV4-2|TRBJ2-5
CASSQDGAGGFQETQYF
TGTGCCAGCAGCCAAGATGGGGCGGGGGGGTTCCAAGAGACCCAGTACTTC
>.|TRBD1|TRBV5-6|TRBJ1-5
CASSKGDSGGNQPQHF
TGTGCCAGCAGCAAGGGGGACAGTGGGGGCAATCAGCCCCAGCATTTT
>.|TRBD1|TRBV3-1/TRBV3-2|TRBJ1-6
CASSQTGQGGSPLHF
TGTGCCAGCAGCCAAACCGGACAGGGCGGATCACCCCTCCACTTT
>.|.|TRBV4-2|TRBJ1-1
CASSPDTLNTEAFF
TGTGCCAGCAGCCCGGACACTTTGAACACTGAAGCTTTCTTT
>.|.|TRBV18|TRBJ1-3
CASSPRQGHSSGNTIYF
TGTGCCAGCTCACCACGGCAGGGGCATAGCTCTGGAAACACCATATATTTT
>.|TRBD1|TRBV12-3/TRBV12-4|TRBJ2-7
CASSSGTGYEQYF
TGTGCCAGCAGTTCCGGGACAGGTTACGAGCAGTACTTC
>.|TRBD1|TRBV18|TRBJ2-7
CASSPLGQGEQYF
TGTGCCAGCTCACCACTGGGACAGGGGGAGCAGTACTTC
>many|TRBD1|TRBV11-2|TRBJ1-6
CASSLSPTGGYDSPLHF
TGTGCCAGCAGCTTATCCCCTACAGGGGGTTACGATTCACCCCTCCACTTT
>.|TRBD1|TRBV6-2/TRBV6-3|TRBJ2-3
CASNPQGARTDTQYF
TGTGCCAGCAACCCACAGGGGGCCCGGACAGATACGCAGTATTTT
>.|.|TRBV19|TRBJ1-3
CASSIKAGFGSSGNTIYF
TGTGCCAGTAGTATAAAGGCGGGGTTCGGTTCCTCTGGAAACACCATATATTTT
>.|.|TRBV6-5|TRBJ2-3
CASSSRGFGTDTQYF
TGTGCCAGCAGCTCGAGGGGGTTTGGCACAGATACGCAGTATTTT
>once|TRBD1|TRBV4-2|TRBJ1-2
CASSLTTGNNYGYTF
TGTGCCAGCAGCCTGACGACAGGGAACAACTATGGCTACACCTTC
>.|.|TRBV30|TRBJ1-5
CAWSDSSNQPQHF
TGTGCCTGGAGCGACAGTAGCAATCAGCCCCAGCATTTT
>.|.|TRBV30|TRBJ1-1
CAWGDLDTEAFF
TGTGCCTGGGGTGACTTGGACACTGAAGCTTTCTTT
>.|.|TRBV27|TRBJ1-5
CASSPSPGQPSYSNQPQHF
TGTGCCAGCAGTCCATCCCCGGGACAACCCTCTTATAGCAATCAGCCCCAGCATTTT
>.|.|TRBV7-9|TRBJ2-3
CASSLAWGLDTQYF
TGTGCCAGCAGCTTAGCGTGGGGACTCGATACGCAGTATTTT
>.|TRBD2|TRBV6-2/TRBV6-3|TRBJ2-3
CASSQGTSGGYTDTQYF
TGTGCCAGCAGCCAGGGGACTAGCGGGGGCTACACAGATACGCAGTATTTT
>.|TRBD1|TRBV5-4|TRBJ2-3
CASSARDRTTDTQYF
TGTGCCAGCAGCGCCCGGGACAGAACCACAGATACGCAGTATTTT
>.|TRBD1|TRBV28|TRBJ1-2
CASSPDRVSRGYTF
TGTGCCAGCAGCCCGGACAGGGTATCTAGGGGCTACACCTTC